A selection of T cell receptor beta chains follows, all from one sample in a study of blood T cell repertoires in COVID-19. Method: immunoSEQ multiplex PCR; TCRdb's copy keeps in-frame clones and lacks some. The sample has about 160,000 clones, approximately 80% seen once. The sample consisted of peripheral blood. These receptors were obtained from a woman older than 75 with active or convalescent COVID-19. The CDR3 runs from the conserved cysteine through the conserved F or W. Fields, in order: clone size, CDR3 length, V gene, J gene, CDR3 protein. Size is omitted from some rows. Given values are once, few, many or a class for expanded clones.

clone size: once
CDR3 length: 14
V gene: TRBV2
J gene: TRBJ2-5
CDR3 protein: CASRLTGGAETQYF

clone size: NA
CDR3 length: 16
V gene: TRBV19
J gene: TRBJ1-3
CDR3 protein: CASSIFRTGSGNTIYF

clone size: NA
CDR3 length: 15
V gene: TRBV9
J gene: TRBJ1-3
CDR3 protein: CASSYQGDSGNTIYF

clone size: NA
CDR3 length: 16
V gene: TRBV3-1/TRBV3-2
J gene: TRBJ1-5
CDR3 protein: CASSQESKGGNQPQHF

clone size: once
CDR3 length: 12
V gene: TRBV11-3
J gene: TRBJ1-4
CDR3 protein: CASARGSEKLFF

clone size: NA
CDR3 length: 15
V gene: TRBV19
J gene: TRBJ2-5
CDR3 protein: CASSQGDRAQETQYF

clone size: NA
CDR3 length: 16
V gene: TRBV4-1
J gene: TRBJ2-2
CDR3 protein: CASSPGQGRDTGELFF

clone size: NA
CDR3 length: 18
V gene: TRBV19
J gene: TRBJ1-5
CDR3 protein: CASSTSGTGLYSNQPQHF

clone size: NA
CDR3 length: 15
V gene: TRBV6-2/TRBV6-3
J gene: TRBJ2-7
CDR3 protein: CASSYRLAGPYEQYF

clone size: NA
CDR3 length: 13
V gene: TRBV19
J gene: TRBJ1-1
CDR3 protein: CASSIGAPTEAFF

clone size: NA
CDR3 length: 15
V gene: TRBV3-1/TRBV3-2
J gene: TRBJ1-1
CDR3 protein: CASSQRQDRGTEAFF

clone size: once
CDR3 length: 18
V gene: TRBV5-1
J gene: TRBJ1-4
CDR3 protein: CASSLIGTGVGTNEKLFF

clone size: NA
CDR3 length: 13
V gene: TRBV6-5
J gene: TRBJ1-6
CDR3 protein: CATRQSLNSPLHF

clone size: NA
CDR3 length: 15
V gene: TRBV27
J gene: TRBJ2-1
CDR3 protein: CASSPPGQGDNEQFF

clone size: NA
CDR3 length: 14
V gene: TRBV7-3
J gene: TRBJ1-1
CDR3 protein: CASSPSAMNTEAFF

clone size: NA
CDR3 length: 12
V gene: TRBV27
J gene: TRBJ2-1
CDR3 protein: CASSLSRGEQFF

clone size: NA
CDR3 length: 21
V gene: TRBV29-1
J gene: TRBJ1-5
CDR3 protein: CSVSPGLRDRIGNGENQPQHF

clone size: NA
CDR3 length: 15
V gene: TRBV24-1
J gene: TRBJ2-5
CDR3 protein: CATSDRIAGEETQYF

clone size: NA
CDR3 length: 13
V gene: TRBV19
J gene: TRBJ2-3
CDR3 protein: CASTPPGSDTQYF

clone size: NA
CDR3 length: 13
V gene: TRBV11-2
J gene: TRBJ2-5
CDR3 protein: CASSLVSRETQYF

clone size: NA
CDR3 length: 15
V gene: TRBV6-2/TRBV6-3
J gene: TRBJ2-7
CDR3 protein: CASSYGLRLGGEQYF

clone size: NA
CDR3 length: 14
V gene: TRBV18
J gene: TRBJ2-1
CDR3 protein: CASSPNRELNEQFF

clone size: NA
CDR3 length: 13
V gene: TRBV27
J gene: TRBJ1-2
CDR3 protein: CASSRQAAVGYTF

clone size: few
CDR3 length: 18
V gene: TRBV7-6
J gene: TRBJ2-1
CDR3 protein: CASSLVSGGVGSYNEQFF

clone size: NA
CDR3 length: 14
V gene: TRBV6-5
J gene: TRBJ1-6
CDR3 protein: CASSRTGDNSPLHF

clone size: NA
CDR3 length: 15
V gene: TRBV5-3
J gene: TRBJ2-3
CDR3 protein: CARSRCRVSTDTQYF

clone size: NA
CDR3 length: 17
V gene: TRBV19
J gene: TRBJ2-1
CDR3 protein: CASSDRGVARTYNEQFF

clone size: NA
CDR3 length: 14
V gene: TRBV19
J gene: TRBJ2-7
CDR3 protein: CASSQQTGSGEQYF

clone size: NA
CDR3 length: 13
V gene: TRBV5-6
J gene: TRBJ1-2
CDR3 protein: CASSFGTDYGYTF

clone size: NA
CDR3 length: 13
V gene: TRBV12-3/TRBV12-4
J gene: TRBJ2-7
CDR3 protein: CASSIRDKYEQYF

clone size: NA
CDR3 length: 16
V gene: TRBV12-5
J gene: TRBJ1-1
CDR3 protein: CASAAPQGAVNTEAFF

clone size: NA
CDR3 length: 15
V gene: TRBV5-8
J gene: TRBJ1-2
CDR3 protein: CASSQDRGIGYGYTF

clone size: NA
CDR3 length: 15
V gene: TRBV6-5
J gene: TRBJ1-2
CDR3 protein: CASSYGGTYHYGYTF

clone size: NA
CDR3 length: 15
V gene: TRBV2
J gene: TRBJ1-2
CDR3 protein: CASTLRGDRGDGYTF

clone size: NA
CDR3 length: 14
V gene: TRBV19
J gene: TRBJ1-5
CDR3 protein: CASSIAGGAQPQHF

clone size: NA
CDR3 length: 11
V gene: TRBV6-2/TRBV6-3
J gene: TRBJ1-2
CDR3 protein: CASSSVFGYTF

clone size: NA
CDR3 length: 11
V gene: TRBV7-8
J gene: TRBJ1-1
CDR3 protein: CASSLLTEAFF

clone size: NA
CDR3 length: 13
V gene: TRBV10-2
J gene: TRBJ2-1
CDR3 protein: CASSGGSPNEQFF

clone size: NA
CDR3 length: 13
V gene: TRBV30
J gene: TRBJ1-1
CDR3 protein: CAWTLGGASGAFF

clone size: NA
CDR3 length: 14
V gene: TRBV18
J gene: TRBJ2-1
CDR3 protein: CASSPRTSGNEQFF

clone size: NA
CDR3 length: 14
V gene: TRBV19
J gene: TRBJ2-1
CDR3 protein: CASSPSGFLNEQFF

clone size: NA
CDR3 length: 18
V gene: TRBV2
J gene: TRBJ1-2
CDR3 protein: CASSEIYSEQGALPGYTF

clone size: NA
CDR3 length: 14
V gene: TRBV13
J gene: TRBJ2-7
CDR3 protein: CASRKQGAGDEQYF

clone size: NA
CDR3 length: 13
V gene: TRBV6-5
J gene: TRBJ1-1
CDR3 protein: CASSKQGTTEAFF

clone size: NA
CDR3 length: 17
V gene: TRBV5-1
J gene: TRBJ2-3
CDR3 protein: CASSTVPGQGSTDTQYF

clone size: NA
CDR3 length: 13
V gene: TRBV10-1
J gene: TRBJ1-3
CDR3 protein: CASSPGTGNTIYF

clone size: NA
CDR3 length: 11
V gene: TRBV3-1/TRBV3-2
J gene: TRBJ1-1
CDR3 protein: CASSQDREAFF

clone size: NA
CDR3 length: 14
V gene: TRBV5-1
J gene: TRBJ2-7
CDR3 protein: CASSSGSNRHEQYF

clone size: NA
CDR3 length: 15
V gene: TRBV5-1
J gene: TRBJ2-1
CDR3 protein: CASSSLGATADEQFF

clone size: NA
CDR3 length: 13
V gene: TRBV10-2
J gene: TRBJ1-4
CDR3 protein: CASSEWPNEKLFF

clone size: NA
CDR3 length: 14
V gene: TRBV3-1/TRBV3-2
J gene: TRBJ2-7
CDR3 protein: CASSQFPGQYEQYF